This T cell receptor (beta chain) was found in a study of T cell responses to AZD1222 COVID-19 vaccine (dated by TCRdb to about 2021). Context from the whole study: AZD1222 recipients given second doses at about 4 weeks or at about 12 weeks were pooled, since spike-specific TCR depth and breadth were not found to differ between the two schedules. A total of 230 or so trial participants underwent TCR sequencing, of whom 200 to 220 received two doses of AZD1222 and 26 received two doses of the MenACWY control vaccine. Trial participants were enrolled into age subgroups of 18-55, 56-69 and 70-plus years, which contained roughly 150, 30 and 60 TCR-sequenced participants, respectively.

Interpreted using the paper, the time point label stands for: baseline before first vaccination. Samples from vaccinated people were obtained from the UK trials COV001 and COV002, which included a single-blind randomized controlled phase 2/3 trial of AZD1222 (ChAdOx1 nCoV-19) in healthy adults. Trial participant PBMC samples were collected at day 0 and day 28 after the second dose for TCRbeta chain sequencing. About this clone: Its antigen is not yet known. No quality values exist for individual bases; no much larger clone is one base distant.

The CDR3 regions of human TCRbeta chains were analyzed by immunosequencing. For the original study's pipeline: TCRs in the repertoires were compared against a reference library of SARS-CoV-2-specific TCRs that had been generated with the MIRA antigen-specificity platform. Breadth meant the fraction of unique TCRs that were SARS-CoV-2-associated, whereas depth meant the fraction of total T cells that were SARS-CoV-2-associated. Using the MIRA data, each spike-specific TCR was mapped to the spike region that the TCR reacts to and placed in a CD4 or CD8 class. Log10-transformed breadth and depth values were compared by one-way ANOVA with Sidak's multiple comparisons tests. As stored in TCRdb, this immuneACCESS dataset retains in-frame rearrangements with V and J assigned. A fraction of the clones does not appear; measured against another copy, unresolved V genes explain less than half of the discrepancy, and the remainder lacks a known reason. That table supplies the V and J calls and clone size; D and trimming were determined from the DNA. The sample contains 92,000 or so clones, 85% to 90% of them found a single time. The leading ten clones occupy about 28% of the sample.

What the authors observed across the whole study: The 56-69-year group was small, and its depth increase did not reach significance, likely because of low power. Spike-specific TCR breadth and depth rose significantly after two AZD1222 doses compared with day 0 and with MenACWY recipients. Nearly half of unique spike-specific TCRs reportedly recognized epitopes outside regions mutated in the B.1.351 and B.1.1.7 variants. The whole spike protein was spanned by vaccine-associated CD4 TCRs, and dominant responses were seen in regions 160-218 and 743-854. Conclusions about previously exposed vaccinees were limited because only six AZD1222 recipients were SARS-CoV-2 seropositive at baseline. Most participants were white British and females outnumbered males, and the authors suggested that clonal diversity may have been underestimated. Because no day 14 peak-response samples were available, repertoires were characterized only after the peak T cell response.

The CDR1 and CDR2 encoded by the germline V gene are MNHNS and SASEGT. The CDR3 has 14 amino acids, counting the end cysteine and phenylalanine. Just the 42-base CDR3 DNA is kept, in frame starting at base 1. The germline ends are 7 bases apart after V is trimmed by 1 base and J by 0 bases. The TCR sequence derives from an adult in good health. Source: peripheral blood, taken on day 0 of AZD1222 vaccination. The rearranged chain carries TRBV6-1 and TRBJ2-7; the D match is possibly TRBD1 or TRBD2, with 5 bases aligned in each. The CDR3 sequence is CASSEVGTSYEQYF. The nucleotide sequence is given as TGTGCCAGCAGTGAAGTCGGGACCTCCTACGAGCAGTACTTC.